This TCR beta chain was documented in a study of radiotherapy plus CTLA-4 blockade in lung cancer. Trimming removed 1 base from V and 1 base from J, with 3 bases in between. Per the germline V gene, CDR1 is SGHDT and CDR2 is YYEEEE. The CDR3 covers 12 residues. Profiling relied on immunoSEQ multiplex PCR, and the TCRdb table lists in-frame clones only, not all of them. The table has tens of thousands of clones, 70% to 90% seen once. This chain connects TRBV5-6 to TRBJ2-7; D is uncertain. The TCR was taken from a human donor with non-small cell lung cancer that progressed on radiotherapy plus ipilimumab. Sequenced here: peripheral blood, sampled from a patient treated with radiotherapy plus ipilimumab. CDR3 DNA sequence: TGTGCCAGCAGCTTGAGATCCTACGAGCAGTACTTC. Encoded protein: CASSLRSYEQYF.